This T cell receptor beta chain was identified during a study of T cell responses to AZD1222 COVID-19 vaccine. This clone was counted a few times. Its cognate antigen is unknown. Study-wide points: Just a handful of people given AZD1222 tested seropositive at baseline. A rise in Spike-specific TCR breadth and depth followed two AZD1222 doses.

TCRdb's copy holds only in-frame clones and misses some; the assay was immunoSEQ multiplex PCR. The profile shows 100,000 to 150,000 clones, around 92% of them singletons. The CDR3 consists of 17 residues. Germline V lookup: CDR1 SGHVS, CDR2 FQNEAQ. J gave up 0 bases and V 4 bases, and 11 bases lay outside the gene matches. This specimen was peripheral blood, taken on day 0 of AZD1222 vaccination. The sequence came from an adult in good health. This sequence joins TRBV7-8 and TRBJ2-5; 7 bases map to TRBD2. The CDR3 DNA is TGTGCCAGCAGCTCGATAAGAGCGGGATCGTACCAAGAGACCCAGTACTTC. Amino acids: CASSSIRAGSYQETQYF. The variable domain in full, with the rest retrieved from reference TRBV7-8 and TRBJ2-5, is GAGVSQSPRYKVAKRGQDVALRCDPISGHVSLFWYQQALGQGPEFLTYFQNEAQLDKSGLPSDRFFAERPEGSVSTLKIQRTQQEDSAVYLCASSSIRAGSYQETQYFGPGTRLLVL.